Each of the 16 T cell receptor beta chains below was sequenced from the same sample in a study of Graves' ophthalmopathy and Graves' hyperthyroidism (dated by TCRdb to 2016 to 2019). Sequencing took place on an Illumina HiSeq 2000. For repertoire sequencing, TCR beta CDR3 regions were amplified from RNA transcripts. HTBI primers and the Qiagen OneStep RT-PCR kit were used in a first-round RT-PCR, which was followed by a second-round multiplex PCR, size selection and purification. TCRdb trimmed the raw reads at Q25, called clones with MiXCR and kept productive beta chains. Entries are consolidated by CDR3 protein sequence, retaining the most common genes and DNA. For this sample there are over 650,000 distinct CDR3 sequences; about 38% appear just once. Of the sample, more than 2.5% is held by the ten largest clones. The sequenced sample consisted of peripheral blood. These receptors were taken from an adult man with Graves' ophthalmopathy.

This clonotype has at least ten counts. The chain has TRBV2 and TRBJ1-5; D gene ambiguous. The V end lost 3 bases, the J end lost 0 bases, and 9 bases lay between the germline ends. Per germline, CDR1 SNHLY and CDR2 FYNNEI. The CDR3 consists of 15 residues. The DNA of the CDR3 is TGTGCCAGCAGTGATTACATCTATAGCAATCAGCCCCAGCATTTT. It specifies CASSDYIYSNQPQHF.

Of note for this clonotype: A read error is likely, as this CDR3 ends without the conserved phenylalanine or tryptophan. The chain carries TRBV7-6 and TRBJ2-5; D not resolved. The germline V and J ends were trimmed by 3 bases and 5 bases, with 16 bases remaining between them. The germline V gene has CDR1 SGHVS and CDR2 FNYEAQ. The CDR3 runs 15 residues. The CDR3 nucleotides read TGTGCCAGCAGCTTGAGTGGCTCCCCGAGGGAGACCCAGTACCTC. It is translated as CASSLSGSPRETQYL.

This clonotype was seen repeatedly, ten times or more. The chain has TRBV25-1 and TRBJ1-6; possibly TRBD1 for D (6 bases). The CDR3 is 12 amino acids. The V gene's germline CDR1 is MGHDK and CDR2 SYGVNS. V was shortened by 6 bases and J by 8 bases, with 8 bases between the two germline ends. The CDR3 coding sequence is TGTGCCAGCAGAGCAGGGGATTCACCCCTCCACTTT. Its protein product is CASRAGDSPLHF.

The chain is built from TRBV5-1 and TRBJ2-5, with 11 bases that match TRBD2. CDR3 length equals 16 residues. Per the germline V gene, CDR1 is SGHRS and CDR2 is YFSETQ. V shed 4 bases and J 7 bases; nucleotides not matched to a gene: 12. This CDR3 is CASSTNSGGAVGTQYF. CDR3 bases: TGCGCCAGCAGCACTAATAGCGGGGGGGCCGTAGGGACCCAGTACTTC.

The CDR3 sequence is CSSGTANTEAFF. Here the CDR3 DNA reads TGCAGCTCCGGGACGGCAAACACTGAAGCTTTCTTT. This rearrangement joins TRBV29-1 to TRBJ1-1, with D possibly TRBD1 on 5 matching bases. Looked up from germline, CDR1 is SQVTM and CDR2 is ANQGSEA. Trimming stripped 8 bases from V and 2 bases from J, with 12 bases between. The CDR3 totals 12 residues.

In this sample, this clonotype turned up a few times. The junction departs from the called germline gene at one end, perhaps through a read error. The chain has TRBV19 and TRBJ1-5; D gene ambiguous. Germline V gene lookup returns CDR1 LNHDA and CDR2 SQIVND (reference sequence). This CDR3 has 12 amino acids. CDR3: CAGSASAQPQHF. CDR3 nucleotides: TGTGCCGGTAGTGCCAGTGCTCAGCCCCAGCATTTT.

This clonotype has just a few counts. This chain connects TRBV6-2 or TRBV6-3 to TRBJ1-5, with a weak D call TRBD1 (6 bases). The CDR3 consists of 18 residues. Trimming took 2 bases from V and 3 from J, leaving 20 bases between them. Germline lookup yields CDR1 MNHEY and CDR2 SVGEGT. In nucleotides, the CDR3 is TGTGCCAGCAGTTACCCAAGCGATCGAGGGGGGGACAATCAGCCCCAGCATTTT. It encodes CASSYPSDRGGDNQPQHF.

This clonotype was counted between two and nine times. J is TRBJ1-6 and V is TRBV7-3; unclear D gene. Germline values: CDR1 SGHTA, CDR2 FQGTGA. Between the trimmed V and J ends, which lost 5 bases and 0 bases, there was a span of 17 bases. The CDR3 extends over 18 amino acids. CDR3 loop: CASSQSVQGSSYNSPLHF. The CDR3 DNA reads TGTGCCAGCAGCCAGTCGGTTCAAGGGAGCTCCTATAATTCACCCCTCCACTTT.

This clonotype was detected only a few times. J is TRBJ2-2 and V is TRBV20-1; the match to TRBD1 covers 9 bases. This CDR3 region has 13 residues. Germline V gene data show CDR1 as DFQATT and CDR2 as SNEGSKA (reference sequence). J gave up 5 bases and V 6 bases, and 4 bases lay outside the gene matches. CDR3 sequence reads: CSAYDRGTGELFF. The CDR3 DNA is TGCAGTGCCTACGACAGGGGGACCGGGGAGCTGTTTTTT.

This clonotype was counted ten times or more. The gene calls are TRBV7-9 and TRBJ2-7; no clear D gene. Germline lookup yields CDR1 SEHNR and CDR2 FQNEAQ (reference sequence). This CDR3 has 12 amino acids. V lost 8 bases and J lost 3, with 11 bases in between. The CDR3 loop is CASAPPLYEQYF. CDR3 nucleotide sequence: TGTGCCAGCGCTCCCCCCCTCTACGAGCAGTACTTC. The full variable domain, with the rest looked up from reference TRBV7-9 and TRBJ2-7, is DTGVSQNPRHKITKRGQNVTFRCDPISEHNRLYWYRQTLGQGPEFLTYFQNEAQLEKSRLLSDRFSAERPKGSFSTLEIQRTEQGDSAMYLCASAPPLYEQYFGPGTRLTVT.

This clonotype was seen only a few times. At one end, the junction sequence differs from germline, possibly due to a read error. The chain carries TRBV7-9 and TRBJ2-2; D remains unclear. Germline CDR1 and CDR2: SEHNR and FQNEAQ (reference sequence). The CDR3 is 14 residues long. The CDR3 reads CASSLSGPYGELFF. CDR3 DNA: TGCGCCAGCAGCCTATCCGGACCCTACGGGGAGCTGTTTTTT. Variable domain in full (rest from reference TRBV7-9 and TRBJ2-2): DTGVSQNPRHKITKRGQNVTFRCDPISEHNRLYWYRQTLGQGPEFLTYFQNEAQLEKSRLLSDRFSAERPKGSFSTLEIQRTEQGDSAMYLCASSLSGPYGELFFGEGSRLTVL.

This clonotype appeared a single time. This chain uses TRBV10-3 with TRBJ1-1, with TRBD1 matching 9 bases. There are 14 residues in the CDR3. Germline V gives CDR1 ENHRY, CDR2 SYGVKD. Trimming cost V 4 bases and J 4 bases; bases outside gene matches: 4. The CDR3: CAISVGTGFTEAFF. The CDR3 DNA reads as TGTGCCATCAGTGTGGGGACAGGGTTCACTGAAGCTTTCTTT.

This chain uses TRBV10-2 with TRBJ1-2, with D possibly TRBD1 on 5 matching bases. V lost 6 bases and J 7 bases, leaving 18 bases between the germline ends. Germline V CDR1 and CDR2: WSHSY, SAAADI. The CDR3 length is 14 residues. The CDR3 spells CASRWGGSESGYTF. DNA for the CDR3: TGCGCCAGCAGATGGGGCGGATCGGAGAGTGGCTACACCTTC.

A single count supports this clonotype. This chain connects TRBV7-6 to TRBJ1-3; perhaps TRBD1 as D (6 bases). Germline CDR1 and CDR2: SGHVS and FNYEAQ. Between the trimmed V and J ends, which lost 3 bases and 6 bases, there was a span of 21 bases. This CDR3 is built from 17 residues. The CDR3 spells CASSLLAGGRLVNTIYF. CDR3 coding DNA: TGTGCCAGCAGCTTGTTAGCGGGGGGGCGATTAGTAAACACCATATATTTT.

About this clonotype: A much larger clone differs by one base, so this may be a read error. The chain combines TRBV12-3 or TRBV12-4 with TRBJ2-7; D tentatively fits TRBD1 or TRBD2 (5 bases each). The length of the CDR3 is 14 residues. The CDR3, as DNA: TGTGCCAGCAGTTTACAGGGACGGGTCTACGGGCAGTACTTC. It encodes CASSLQGRVYGQYF.

The chain uses TRBV7-8 and TRBJ2-7; D perhaps matches TRBD2 (7 bases). Between the trimmed V and J ends, which lost 5 bases and 7 bases, there was a span of 24 bases. This CDR3 has 16 residues. Germline assignment: CDR1 SGHVS and CDR2 FQNEAQ. The CDR3 DNA reads TGTGCCAGCAGCAAGAGGGGCGGGGGCCTACCTTTTGAGCAGTACTTC. Protein: CASSKRGGGLPFEQYF.